A selection of T cell receptor beta chains follows, all from one sample in a study of blood T cells in healthy people across ages. One entry per CDR3 protein, called by TCRdb with MiXCR from the 5' RACE reads. The sample includes about 1.4 million distinct CDR3 sequences, approximately 59% of them seen just once. The sample consisted of blood. The receptors shown here come from a man between 18 and 29 years old in good health. Each CDR3 is given with its conserved first and last residue. The order of the fields is D gene, J gene, V gene, clone size, CDR3 DNA, CDR3 protein. D genes are given only for firm matches. The size field is filled for only some rows; it gives once, few, many or a size class.

. | TRBJ1-4 | TRBV27 | . | TGTGCCAGCACAGGGAGGCCTATCGGAAAACTGTTTTTT | CASTGRPIGKLFF
. | TRBJ2-7 | TRBV20-1 | . | TGCGGTGCTCCCGACGTCAGCTCCTACAATGAGCAGTACTTC | CGAPDVSSYNEQYF
. | TRBJ2-1 | TRBV14 | . | TGTGCCAGCAGCCAAGCATCCAGATGGCGCTACAATGAGCAGTTCTTC | CASSQASRWRYNEQFF
TRBD1 | TRBJ1-2 | TRBV3-1 | . | TGTGCCAGCAGCCAAGAGGACAGGGGCCTTAACTATGGCTACACCTTC | CASSQEDRGLNYGYTF
. | TRBJ1-5 | TRBV20-1 | few | TGCAGTGCTAGTAACGGCAATCAGCCCCAGCATTTT | CSASNGNQPQHF
. | TRBJ2-5 | TRBV4-1 | . | TGCGCCAGCAGCCGCGGCGGGTTGAATCAAGAGACCCAGTACTTC | CASSRGGLNQETQYF
. | TRBJ1-5 | TRBV6-6 | . | TGTGCCAGCAGCCCTCGAGGGGGGGGGCAGCCCCAGCATTTT | CASSPRGGGQPQHF
. | TRBJ1-1 | TRBV4-1 | . | TGCGCCAGCAGCCAGGTACACCTCACTGAAGCTTTCTTT | CASSQVHLTEAFF
. | TRBJ1-2 | TRBV6-5 | few | TGTGCCAGTAGGCGGGACGGCTATGGCTACACCTTC | CASRRDGYGYTF
. | TRBJ1-2 | TRBV5-1 | . | TGCGCCAGCAGCCCCCTGTCCGATTATGGCTACACCTTC | CASSPLSDYGYTF
. | TRBJ2-1 | TRBV7-2 | few | TGTGCCAGCAGTCTTAATGGTCCTGATGGTGGTGGGCAGTTCTTC | CASSLNGPDGGGQFF
TRBD2 | TRBJ2-5 | TRBV29-1 | few | TGCAGCGTTGGCGGGACTAGAGAACCGGGTCTCCAAGAGACCCAGTACTTC | CSVGGTREPGLQETQYF
. | TRBJ1-5 | TRBV7-2 | . | TGTGCCAGCAGCCCCGGGGGGGGGTTCAATCAGCCCCAGCATTTT | CASSPGGGFNQPQHF
. | TRBJ2-7 | TRBV20-1 | . | TGCAGTGCTATCGAGCAGTACTTC | CSAIEQYF
. | TRBJ1-2 | TRBV2 | . | TGTGCCAGCAGTACCGGGACCTCAGCTAACTATGGCTACACCTTC | CASSTGTSANYGYTF
. | TRBJ1-1 | TRBV4-1 | . | TGCGCCAGCAGCCAAGATGTCGAGGGGAGGGGAGCTTTCTTT | CASSQDVEGRGAFF
TRBD2 | TRBJ2-1 | TRBV7-9 | . | TGTGCCAGCAGCTTAGGCCTAGCGGGAAGGAAGTTCTTC | CASSLGLAGRKFF
. | TRBJ2-5 | TRBV6-2/TRBV6-3 | few | TGTGCCAGCAGTTACATCGGTGGGACCCAGTACTTC | CASSYIGGTQYF
TRBD2 | TRBJ2-3 | TRBV20-1 | once | TGCAGTGCTAGACCCTCTAGCGGGAGGGCCAGGGATACGCAGTATTTT | CSARPSSGRARDTQYF
. | TRBJ2-5 | TRBV6-1 | . | TGTGCCAGCAGTGAGGCGCGGATTTGGGGGGGGCTCCCGCAGACCCAGTACTTC | CASSEARIWGGLPQTQYF
TRBD1 | TRBJ2-1 | TRBV7-9 | . | TGTGCCAGCAGCTTGCCCCGGGACAGGGAAATAGGGCAGTTCTTC | CASSLPRDREIGQFF
. | TRBJ1-1 | TRBV7-9 | . | TGTGCCAGCAGCTTAGAGGTGGCGGGGGCTTTCTTT | CASSLEVAGAFF
TRBD2 | TRBJ2-5 | TRBV4-2 | . | TGTGCCAGCAGCCAAGAAAATCCGACTAGCGGGGGAGGGGAGACCCAGTACTTC | CASSQENPTSGGGETQYF
TRBD2 | TRBJ2-7 | TRBV7-9 | . | TGTGCCAGCAGCTTCGGGACTAGCGGGAGGGCCGACAATGAGCAGTACTTC | CASSFGTSGRADNEQYF
TRBD2 | TRBJ2-3 | TRBV6-6 | . | TGTGCCAGCAGTTCTAGCGGGGACACAGATACGCAGTATTTT | CASSSSGDTDTQYF
. | TRBJ1-5 | TRBV20-1 | once | TGCAGTGCTAGAGACAGGGGTCATCAGCCCCAGCATTTT | CSARDRGHQPQHF
. | TRBJ2-5 | TRBV7-2 | . | TGTGCCAGCAGCTTTGACAGAACCTACGGGCAGTACTTC | CASSFDRTYGQYF
. | TRBJ1-4 | TRBV6-6 | once | TGTGCCAGCAGTCCAACGGCAGGGTACGAAAAACTGTTTTTT | CASSPTAGYEKLFF
. | TRBJ2-1 | TRBV6-5 | few | TGTGCCAGCTCCCCTCTGCTGGATAATGAGCAGTTCTTC | CASSPLLDNEQFF
. | TRBJ2-7 | TRBV5-1 | . | TGCGCCAGCAGCCAACTAGATAACTCCTACGAGCAGTACTTC | CASSQLDNSYEQYF
. | TRBJ1-2 | TRBV6-5 | . | TGTGCCAGCACTCGAGCGCCGGAGAACTATGGCTACACCTTC | CASTRAPENYGYTF
. | TRBJ2-5 | TRBV30 | . | TGTGCCTGGGTTCGAGTGGAGGGAGAGACCCAGTACTTC | CAWVRVEGETQYF
. | TRBJ1-4 | TRBV5-1 | . | TGCGCCGAGCAATATTCGAACCGACGGGATAATGAAAAACTGTTTTTT | CAEQYSNRRDNEKLFF
TRBD1 | TRBJ1-5 | TRBV20-1 | few | TGCAGTGCTGCACCCGGGACAGGGCTGCCCCAGCATTTT | CSAAPGTGLPQHF
. | TRBJ2-5 | TRBV6-1 | . | TGTGCCAGCAGCGCGACCGGGGGTTTGGAGACCCAGTACTTC | CASSATGGLETQYF
. | TRBJ1-2 | TRBV6-6 | . | TGTGCCAGCAGTTACCCTAAGGAAGGCTACACCTTC | CASSYPKEGYTF
. | TRBJ2-7 | TRBV27 | . | TGTGCCAGCAGCCTGACACAGGGCCTCTACGAGCAGTACTTC | CASSLTQGLYEQYF
. | TRBJ2-3 | TRBV4-1 | . | TGCGCCAGCAGCGGAGGTTACGGCACAGATACGCAGTATTTT | CASSGGYGTDTQYF
. | TRBJ2-1 | TRBV27 | few | TGTGCCAGCATGCCATATAGGCGGAATGAGCAGTTCTTC | CASMPYRRNEQFF
TRBD1 | TRBJ2-1 | TRBV4-2 | . | TGTGCCAGCAGCCGACCCCGACAGGGATCCAATGAGCAGTTCTTC | CASSRPRQGSNEQFF
TRBD1 | TRBJ2-1 | TRBV5-5 | . | TGTGCCAGCACGGACAGGTACAATGAGCAGTTCTTC | CASTDRYNEQFF
TRBD2 | TRBJ2-7 | TRBV4-1 | . | TGCGCCAGCGGCCAAGAACCTAGCGGCTACGAGCAGTACTTC | CASGQEPSGYEQYF
TRBD1 | TRBJ1-2 | TRBV4-1 | . | TGCGCCAGCAGCCCCCCGGGACAGGGGTCCGGTGGCTACACCTTC | CASSPPGQGSGGYTF
. | TRBJ2-4 | TRBV2 | few | TGTGCCAGCAGAGGCGGGATAGCCAAAAACATTCAGTACTTC | CASRGGIAKNIQYF
. | TRBJ2-3 | TRBV29-1 | . | TGCAGCGTTGAAGGGACAGACAGCACAGATACGCAGTATTTT | CSVEGTDSTDTQYF
. | TRBJ2-3 | TRBV20-1 | . | TGCAGTGCTAGACCGCTGGGGGGCCCACGCACAGATACGCAGTATTTT | CSARPLGGPRTDTQYF
TRBD2 | TRBJ2-1 | TRBV11-1 | . | TGTGCCAGCAGCCTGGGTGGCACGGGACTAGCAGAATTCCGGGACTACAATGAGCAGTTCTTC | CASSLGGTGLAEFRDYNEQFF
. | TRBJ2-5 | TRBV4-2 | . | TGTGCCAGCAGCCAAGGAAAGGGGATGGAAGAGACCCAGTACTTC | CASSQGKGMEETQYF
. | TRBJ1-2 | TRBV27 | . | TGTGCCAGCATTAGCTACAGGTCTGGCTACACCTTC | CASISYRSGYTF
. | TRBJ1-2 | TRBV4-3 | . | TGCGCCAGCAGCCAAGATCTCGCGGAAGCTAACTATGGCTACACCTTC | CASSQDLAEANYGYTF
TRBD1 | TRBJ2-7 | TRBV5-1 | few | TGCGCCAGCAGCTTGGACAGGGGGGTCTACGAGCAGTACTTC | CASSLDRGVYEQYF
. | TRBJ2-3 | TRBV25-1 | . | TGTGCCAGCAGTGGGATTAGCGGAGACACAGATACGCAGTATTTT | CASSGISGDTDTQYF
. | TRBJ1-2 | TRBV2 | . | TGTGCCAGCAGTGAAGGTATCCGGCTCTACGGCTACACCTTC | CASSEGIRLYGYTF
. | TRBJ2-3 | TRBV11-2 | . | TGTGCCAGCAGCTTAGTTCGGTCCCCCCCGGGCGGGAGCACAGATACGCAGTATTTT | CASSLVRSPPGGSTDTQYF
TRBD2 | TRBJ2-1 | TRBV4-3 | . | TGCGCCAGCAGCCAGACGACTAGCGGGTTTACCCAGTTCTTC | CASSQTTSGFTQFF
TRBD1 | TRBJ1-2 | TRBV7-9 | . | TGTGCCAGCAGCCCAACTACAGGGGGCCAGAACTATGGCTACACCTTC | CASSPTTGGQNYGYTF
TRBD1 | TRBJ2-5 | TRBV4-1 | . | TGCGCCAGCAGCCAAGATGGATCGGGACAGGGGGGGTACCAGTACTTC | CASSQDGSGQGGYQYF
TRBD2 | TRBJ2-7 | TRBV5-1 | once | TGCGCCAGCAGCTTCTTAGCGGGAGGCGCCTACGAGCAGTACTTC | CASSFLAGGAYEQYF
TRBD2 | TRBJ2-3 | TRBV4-2 | few | TGTGCCAGCAGCCAAGAGGGGACTAGCGGGACCTACCTTAACACAGATACGCAGTATTTT | CASSQEGTSGTYLNTDTQYF